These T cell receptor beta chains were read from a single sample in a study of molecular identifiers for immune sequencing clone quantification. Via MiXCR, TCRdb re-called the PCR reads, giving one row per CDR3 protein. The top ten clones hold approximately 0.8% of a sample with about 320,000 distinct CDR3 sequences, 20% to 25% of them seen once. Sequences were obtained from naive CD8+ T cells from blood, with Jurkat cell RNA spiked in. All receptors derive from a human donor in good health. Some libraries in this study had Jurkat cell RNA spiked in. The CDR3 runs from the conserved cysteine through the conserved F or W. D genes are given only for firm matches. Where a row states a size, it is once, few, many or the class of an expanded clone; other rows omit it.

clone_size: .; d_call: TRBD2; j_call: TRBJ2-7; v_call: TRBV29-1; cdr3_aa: CSVEGGSYPYEQYF; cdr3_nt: TGCAGCGTTGAAGGCGGGAGTTATCCCTACGAGCAGTACTTC
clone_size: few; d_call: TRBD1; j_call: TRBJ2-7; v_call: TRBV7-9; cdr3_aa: CASSLEWPGGGYEQYF; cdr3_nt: TGTGCCAGCAGCTTAGAGTGGCCAGGGGGCGGGTACGAGCAGTACTTC
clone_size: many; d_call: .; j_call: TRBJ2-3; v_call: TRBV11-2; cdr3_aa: CASSLLVGPADTQYF; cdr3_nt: TGTGCCAGCAGCTTATTGGTAGGGCCGGCAGATACGCAGTATTTT
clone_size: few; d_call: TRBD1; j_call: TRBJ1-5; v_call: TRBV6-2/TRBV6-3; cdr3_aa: CASSTSGTGYQPQHF; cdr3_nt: TGTGCCAGCAGTACCTCCGGGACAGGGTATCAGCCCCAGCATTTT
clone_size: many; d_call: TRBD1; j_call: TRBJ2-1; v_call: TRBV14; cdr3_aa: CASSHAGTGPYNEQFF; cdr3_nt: TGTGCCAGCAGCCACGCCGGGACAGGGCCCTACAATGAGCAGTTCTTC
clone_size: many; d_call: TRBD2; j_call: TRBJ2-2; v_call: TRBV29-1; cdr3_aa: CSVEQLAGMAGELFF; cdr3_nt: TGCAGCGTTGAGCAACTAGCGGGAATGGCCGGGGAGCTGTTTTTT
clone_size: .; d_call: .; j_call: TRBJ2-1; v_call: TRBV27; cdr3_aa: CASSTLYNEQFF; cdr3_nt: TGTGCCAGCAGTACCTTATACAATGAGCAGTTCTTC
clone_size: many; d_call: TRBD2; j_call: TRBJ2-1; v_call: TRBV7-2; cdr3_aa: CASSPGLAEDNEQFF; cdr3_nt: TGTGCCAGCAGCCCCGGACTAGCGGAAGACAATGAGCAGTTCTTC
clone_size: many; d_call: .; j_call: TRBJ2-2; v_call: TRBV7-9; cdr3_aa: CASSLDPGAGELFF; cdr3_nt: TGTGCCAGCAGCTTAGACCCTGGAGCTGGGGAGCTGTTTTTT
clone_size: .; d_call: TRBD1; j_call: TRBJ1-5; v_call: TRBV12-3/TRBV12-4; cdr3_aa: CASSLGQGEQPQHF; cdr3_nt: TGTGCCAGCAGTTTGGGACAGGGGGAACAGCCCCAGCATTTT
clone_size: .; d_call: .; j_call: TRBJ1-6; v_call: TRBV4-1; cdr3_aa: CASTLSLGDSPLHF; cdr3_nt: TGCGCCAGCACCCTTTCTTTGGGGGATTCACCCCTCCACTTT
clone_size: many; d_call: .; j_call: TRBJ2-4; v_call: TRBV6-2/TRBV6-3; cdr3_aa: CASSYPASYIQYF; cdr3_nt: TGTGCCAGCAGTTACCCCGCGTCTTACATTCAGTACTTC
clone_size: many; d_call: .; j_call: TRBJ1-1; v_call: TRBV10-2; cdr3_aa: CAIRQDLNTEAFF; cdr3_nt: TGCGCCATCCGGCAGGATTTGAACACTGAAGCTTTCTTT
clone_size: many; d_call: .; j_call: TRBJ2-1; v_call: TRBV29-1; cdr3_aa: CSASGPSGDEQFF; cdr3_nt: TGCAGCGCCTCAGGACCCTCTGGGGATGAGCAGTTCTTC
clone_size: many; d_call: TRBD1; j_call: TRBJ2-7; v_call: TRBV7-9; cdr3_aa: CASSLGQGPSSYEQYF; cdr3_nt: TGTGCCAGCAGCTTGGGACAGGGCCCCAGCTCCTACGAGCAGTACTTC
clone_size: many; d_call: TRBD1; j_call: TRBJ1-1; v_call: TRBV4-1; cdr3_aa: CASSLLGQRSTEAFF; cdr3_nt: TGCGCCAGCAGCCTACTGGGACAGCGCAGCACTGAAGCTTTCTTT
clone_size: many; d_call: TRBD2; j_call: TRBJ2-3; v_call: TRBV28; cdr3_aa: CASSFRLAGLTDTQYF; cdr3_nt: TGTGCCAGCAGTTTTCGGCTAGCGGGGCTCACAGATACGCAGTATTTT
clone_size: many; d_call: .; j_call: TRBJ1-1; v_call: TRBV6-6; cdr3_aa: CASSPGHSNTEAFF; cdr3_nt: TGTGCCAGCAGTCCGGGACACTCGAACACTGAAGCTTTCTTT
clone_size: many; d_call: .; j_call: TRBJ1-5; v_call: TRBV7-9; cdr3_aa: CASSTLSGQPQHF; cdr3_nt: TGTGCCAGCAGCACCCTTTCAGGTCAGCCCCAGCATTTT
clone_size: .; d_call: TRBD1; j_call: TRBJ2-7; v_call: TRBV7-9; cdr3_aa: CASGGQDPYEQYF; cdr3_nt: TGTGCCAGCGGGGGACAGGATCCCTACGAGCAGTACTTC
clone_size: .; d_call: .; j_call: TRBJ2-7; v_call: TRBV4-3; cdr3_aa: CASSQGLSYGQYF; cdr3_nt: TGCGCCAGCAGCCAAGGGCTCTCCTACGGGCAGTACTTC
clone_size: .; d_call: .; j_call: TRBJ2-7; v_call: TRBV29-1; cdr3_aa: CNAGPEQYF; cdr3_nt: TGCAATGCTGGCCCCGAGCAGTACTTC
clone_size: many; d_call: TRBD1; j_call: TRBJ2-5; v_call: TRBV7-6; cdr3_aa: CASSLSAGDRVETQYF; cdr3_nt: TGTGCCAGCAGCTTGTCCGCCGGGGACAGGGTAGAGACCCAGTACTTC
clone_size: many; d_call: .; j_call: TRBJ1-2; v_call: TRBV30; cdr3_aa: CAWSGSGLYYGYTF; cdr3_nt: TGTGCCTGGAGTGGGTCAGGGTTATACTATGGCTACACCTTC
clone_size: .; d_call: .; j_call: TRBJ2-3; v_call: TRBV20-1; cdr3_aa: CSAREGSTDTQYF; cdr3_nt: TGCAGTGCTAGGGAGGGTAGCACAGATACGCAGTATTTT
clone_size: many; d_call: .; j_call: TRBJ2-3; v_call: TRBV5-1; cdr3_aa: CASSLADTRDTQYF; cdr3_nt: TGCGCCAGCAGCTTGGCAGATACGAGAGATACGCAGTATTTT
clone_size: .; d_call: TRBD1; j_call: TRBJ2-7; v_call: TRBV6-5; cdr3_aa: CASSYVQGADEQYF; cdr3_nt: TGTGCCAGCAGTTACGTTCAGGGGGCCGACGAGCAGTACTTC
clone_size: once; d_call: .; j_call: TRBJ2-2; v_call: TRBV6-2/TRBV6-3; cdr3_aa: CATQPGHRQYDTGELFF; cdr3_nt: TGTGCCACCCAACCCGGGCATAGACAGTACGACACCGGGGAGCTGTTTTTT
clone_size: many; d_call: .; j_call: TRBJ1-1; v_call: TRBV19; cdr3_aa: CASSIVAGATEAFF; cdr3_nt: TGTGCCAGTAGTATTGTAGCGGGGGCCACTGAAGCTTTCTTT
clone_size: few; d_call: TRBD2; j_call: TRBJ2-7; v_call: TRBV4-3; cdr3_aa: CASSPGTSYYEQYF; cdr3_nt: TGCGCCAGCAGCCCTGGGACTAGCTATTACGAGCAGTACTTC
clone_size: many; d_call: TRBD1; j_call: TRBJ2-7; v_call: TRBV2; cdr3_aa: CASSERTGGYEQYF; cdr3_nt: TGTGCCAGCAGTGAAAGAACAGGGGGTTACGAGCAGTACTTC
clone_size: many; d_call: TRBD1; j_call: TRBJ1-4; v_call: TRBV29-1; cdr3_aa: CSVEMSQGERKLFF; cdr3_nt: TGCAGCGTTGAAATGTCACAGGGGGAAAGGAAACTGTTTTTT
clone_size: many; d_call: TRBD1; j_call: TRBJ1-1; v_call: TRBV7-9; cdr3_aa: CASSLGGQGAEYAFF; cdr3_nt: TGTGCCAGCAGCTTAGGAGGACAGGGGGCGGAGTATGCTTTCTTT
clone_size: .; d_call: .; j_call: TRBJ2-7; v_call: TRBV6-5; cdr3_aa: CASSPWVGSSYEQYF; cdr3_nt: TGTGCCAGCAGTCCTTGGGTCGGGAGCTCCTACGAGCAGTACTTC
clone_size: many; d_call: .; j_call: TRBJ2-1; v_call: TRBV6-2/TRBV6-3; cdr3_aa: CASSPFSPRYYNEQFF; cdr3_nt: TGTGCCAGCAGTCCCTTTAGCCCTCGTTACTACAATGAGCAGTTCTTC
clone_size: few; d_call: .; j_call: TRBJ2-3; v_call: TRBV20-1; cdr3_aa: CSLPGVVTDTQYF; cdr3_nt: TGCAGTCTCCCAGGGGTGGTGACAGATACGCAGTATTTT
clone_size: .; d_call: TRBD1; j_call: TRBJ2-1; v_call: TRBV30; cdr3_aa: CAWSDRGNEQFF; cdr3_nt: TGTGCCTGGAGTGACAGGGGCAATGAGCAGTTCTTC
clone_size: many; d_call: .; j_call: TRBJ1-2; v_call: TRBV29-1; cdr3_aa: CSVEDGELWKGYTF; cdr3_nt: TGCAGCGTTGAAGATGGGGAGCTGTGGAAAGGCTACACCTTC
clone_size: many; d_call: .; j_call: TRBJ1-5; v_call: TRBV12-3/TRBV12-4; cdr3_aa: CASSPPGGPQHF; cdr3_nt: TGTGCCAGCAGTCCCCCCGGAGGGCCCCAGCATTTT
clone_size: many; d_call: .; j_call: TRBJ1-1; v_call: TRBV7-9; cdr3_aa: CASSYTLGTEAFF; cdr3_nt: TGTGCCAGCAGTTACACTCTGGGCACTGAAGCTTTCTTT
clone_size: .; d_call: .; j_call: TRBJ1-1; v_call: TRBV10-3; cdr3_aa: CAISGEGGNTEAFF; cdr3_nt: TGTGCCATCAGTGGCGAGGGAGGCAACACTGAAGCTTTCTTT
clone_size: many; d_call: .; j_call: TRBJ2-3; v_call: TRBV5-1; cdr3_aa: CASTSRGKASTDTQYF; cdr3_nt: TGCGCCAGCACATCCAGGGGTAAAGCTAGCACAGATACGCAGTATTTT
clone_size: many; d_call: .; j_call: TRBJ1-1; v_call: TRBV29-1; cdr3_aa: CSGVWGAGEAFF; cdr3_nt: TGCAGCGGGGTCTGGGGGGCGGGTGAAGCTTTCTTT
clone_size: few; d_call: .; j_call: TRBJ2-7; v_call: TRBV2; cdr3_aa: CATRGLAAYEQYF; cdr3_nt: TGTGCCACTCGGGGGCTAGCAGCCTACGAGCAGTACTTC
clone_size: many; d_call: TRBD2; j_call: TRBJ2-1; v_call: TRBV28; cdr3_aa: CASSPAETLAGGSGNEQFF; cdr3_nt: TGTGCCAGCAGCCCAGCTGAGACGCTAGCGGGAGGGTCGGGCAATGAGCAGTTCTTC